In its sample, the clone carrying this T cell receptor (beta chain) was seen a few times. The sample is drawn from a study of response to subunit inactivated influenza vaccine. TCRdb reprocessed the RT-PCR reads with MiXCR, giving one entry per CDR3 protein. The sample records just over 300,000 distinct CDR3 sequences, around a fifth being singletons. Germline V gene lookup returns CDR1 DFQATT and CDR2 SNEGSKA (reference sequence). V lost 2 bases and J 6 bases, leaving 10 bases between the germline ends. CDR3 length: 13 amino acids. The V call is TRBV20-1, the J call TRBJ1-4, with no clear D. This receptor was obtained from a man aged 50 to 69 who received an inactivated influenza vaccine. Sequenced here: PBMCs from blood, sampled 21 months after vaccination. CDR3 nucleotides: TGCAGTGCTAGAACCGGGCCTTATGAAAAACTGTTTTTT. Protein product: CSARTGPYEKLFF.